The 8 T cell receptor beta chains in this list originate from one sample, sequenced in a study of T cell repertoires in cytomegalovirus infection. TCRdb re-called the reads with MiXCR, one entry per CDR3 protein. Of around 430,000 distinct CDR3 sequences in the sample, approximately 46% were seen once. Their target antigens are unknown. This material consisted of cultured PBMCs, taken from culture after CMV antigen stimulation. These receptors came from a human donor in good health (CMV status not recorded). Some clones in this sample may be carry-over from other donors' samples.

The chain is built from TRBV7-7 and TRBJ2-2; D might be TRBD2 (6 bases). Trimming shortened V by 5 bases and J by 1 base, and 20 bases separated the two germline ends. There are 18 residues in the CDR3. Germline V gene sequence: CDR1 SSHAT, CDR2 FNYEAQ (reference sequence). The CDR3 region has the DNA TGTGCCAGCAGCCGGGACTTACCAGCGGGCGTGAACACCGGGGAGCTGTTTTTT. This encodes CASSRDLPAGVNTGELFF.

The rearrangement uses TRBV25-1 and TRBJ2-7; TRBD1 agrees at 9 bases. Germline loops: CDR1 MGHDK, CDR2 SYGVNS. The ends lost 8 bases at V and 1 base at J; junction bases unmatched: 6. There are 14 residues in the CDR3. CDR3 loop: CASRRTGASYEQYF. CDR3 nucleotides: TGTGCCAGCCGAAGGACAGGGGCTTCCTACGAGCAGTACTTC.

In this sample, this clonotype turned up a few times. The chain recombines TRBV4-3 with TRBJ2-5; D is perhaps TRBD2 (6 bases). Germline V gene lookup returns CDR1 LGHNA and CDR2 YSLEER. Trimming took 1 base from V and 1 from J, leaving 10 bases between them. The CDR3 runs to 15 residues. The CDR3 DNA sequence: TGCGCCAGCAGCCAAGGGGCTAGCGTCCAAGAGACCCAGTACTTC. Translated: CASSQGASVQETQYF.

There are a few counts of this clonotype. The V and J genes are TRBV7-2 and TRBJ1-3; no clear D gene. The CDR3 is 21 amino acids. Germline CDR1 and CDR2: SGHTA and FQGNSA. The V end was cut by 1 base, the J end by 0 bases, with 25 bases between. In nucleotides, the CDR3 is TGTGCCAGCAGCTTAGAGGCGATAGTACTTCAGAGAGGGAGCTCTGGAAACACCATATATTTT. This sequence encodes CASSLEAIVLQRGSSGNTIYF.

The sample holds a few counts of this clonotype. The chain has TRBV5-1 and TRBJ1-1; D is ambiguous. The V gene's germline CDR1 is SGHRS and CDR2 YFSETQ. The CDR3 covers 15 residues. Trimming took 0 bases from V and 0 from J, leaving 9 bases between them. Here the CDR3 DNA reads TGCGCCAGCAGCTTGGACCCCGCTATGAACACTGAAGCTTTCTTT. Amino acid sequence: CASSLDPAMNTEAFF.

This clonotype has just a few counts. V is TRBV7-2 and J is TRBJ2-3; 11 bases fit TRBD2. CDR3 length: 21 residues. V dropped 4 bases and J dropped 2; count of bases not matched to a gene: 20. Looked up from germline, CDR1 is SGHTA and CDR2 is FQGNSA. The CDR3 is CASSSLGPSGRPKRATDTQYF. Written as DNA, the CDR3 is TGTGCCAGCAGCTCCCTCGGCCCTAGCGGGAGGCCTAAGAGGGCCACAGATACGCAGTATTTT.

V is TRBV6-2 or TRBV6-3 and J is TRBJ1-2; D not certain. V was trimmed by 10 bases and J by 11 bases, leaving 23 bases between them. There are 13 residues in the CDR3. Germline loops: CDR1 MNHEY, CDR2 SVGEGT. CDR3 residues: CAIKKDGPFLYTF. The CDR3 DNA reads TGTGCCATCAAGAAAGACGGACCTTTTCTTTACACCTTC.

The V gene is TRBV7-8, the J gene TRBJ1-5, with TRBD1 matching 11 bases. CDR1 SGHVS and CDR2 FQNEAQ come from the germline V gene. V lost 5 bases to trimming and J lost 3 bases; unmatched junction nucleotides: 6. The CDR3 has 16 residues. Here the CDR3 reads CASSRTGGANNQPQHF. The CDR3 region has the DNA TGTGCCAGCAGCCGGACAGGGGGCGCGAACAATCAGCCCCAGCATTTT.